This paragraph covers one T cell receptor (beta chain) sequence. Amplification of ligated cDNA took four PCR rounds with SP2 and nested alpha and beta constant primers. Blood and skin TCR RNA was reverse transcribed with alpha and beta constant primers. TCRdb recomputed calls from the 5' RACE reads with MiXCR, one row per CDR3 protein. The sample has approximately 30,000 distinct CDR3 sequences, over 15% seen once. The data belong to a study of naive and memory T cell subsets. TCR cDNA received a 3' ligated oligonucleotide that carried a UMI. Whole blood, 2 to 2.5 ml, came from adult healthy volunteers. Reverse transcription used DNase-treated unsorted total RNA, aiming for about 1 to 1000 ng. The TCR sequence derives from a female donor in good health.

As DNA, the CDR3 is TGTGCCAGCAGTGGGATGGGGACTAGCTACGTGGATACGCAGTATTTT. Its translation is CASSGMGTSYVDTQYF. The chain links TRBV6-1 to TRBJ2-3, with 9 bases fitting TRBD2. Per germline, CDR1 MNHNS and CDR2 SASEGT. This CDR3 has 16 amino acids. V lost 4 bases to trimming and J lost 6 bases; unmatched junction nucleotides: 11.